These 2 T cell receptor beta chains were all obtained from the same sample, sequenced in a study of blood T cell repertoires in COVID-19. Only in-frame clones appear in the TCRdb table, and some are missing; sequencing was by immunoSEQ multiplex PCR. The data show 130,000 to 150,000 clones, roughly 86% seen once. Specimen: peripheral blood. Source of these receptors: a woman aged 45-59 years with acute or convalescent COVID-19.

V usage is TRBV19 and J usage is TRBJ2-7, with D unclear. Germline CDR1 reads LNHDA; CDR2 reads SQIVND (reference sequence). The length of the CDR3 is 13 residues. V was shortened by 7 bases and J by 0 bases, with 10 bases between the two germline ends. CDR3 in amino acids: CASTPGSSYEQYF. The CDR3 DNA is TGTGCCAGTACCCCGGGTAGCTCCTACGAGCAGTACTTC. Complete variable domain (other parts from reference TRBV19 and TRBJ2-7): DGGITQSPKYLFRKEGQNVTLSCEQNLNHDAMYWYRQDPGQGLRLIYYSQIVNDFQKGDIAEGYSVSREKKESFPLTVTSAQKNPTAFYLCASTPGSSYEQYFGPGTRLTVT.

The chain has TRBV29-1 and TRBJ2-1; 10 bases align to TRBD2. V lost 0 bases to trimming and J lost 7 bases; unmatched junction nucleotides: 15. The CDR3 runs to 18 residues. From germline, CDR1 is SQVTM and CDR2 ANQGSEA. As DNA, the CDR3 is TGCAGCGTTGAAGATTGGGGGGGACCTAGCGGGAGACGGAATGAGCAGTTCTTC. Translated, it gives CSVEDWGGPSGRRNEQFF.